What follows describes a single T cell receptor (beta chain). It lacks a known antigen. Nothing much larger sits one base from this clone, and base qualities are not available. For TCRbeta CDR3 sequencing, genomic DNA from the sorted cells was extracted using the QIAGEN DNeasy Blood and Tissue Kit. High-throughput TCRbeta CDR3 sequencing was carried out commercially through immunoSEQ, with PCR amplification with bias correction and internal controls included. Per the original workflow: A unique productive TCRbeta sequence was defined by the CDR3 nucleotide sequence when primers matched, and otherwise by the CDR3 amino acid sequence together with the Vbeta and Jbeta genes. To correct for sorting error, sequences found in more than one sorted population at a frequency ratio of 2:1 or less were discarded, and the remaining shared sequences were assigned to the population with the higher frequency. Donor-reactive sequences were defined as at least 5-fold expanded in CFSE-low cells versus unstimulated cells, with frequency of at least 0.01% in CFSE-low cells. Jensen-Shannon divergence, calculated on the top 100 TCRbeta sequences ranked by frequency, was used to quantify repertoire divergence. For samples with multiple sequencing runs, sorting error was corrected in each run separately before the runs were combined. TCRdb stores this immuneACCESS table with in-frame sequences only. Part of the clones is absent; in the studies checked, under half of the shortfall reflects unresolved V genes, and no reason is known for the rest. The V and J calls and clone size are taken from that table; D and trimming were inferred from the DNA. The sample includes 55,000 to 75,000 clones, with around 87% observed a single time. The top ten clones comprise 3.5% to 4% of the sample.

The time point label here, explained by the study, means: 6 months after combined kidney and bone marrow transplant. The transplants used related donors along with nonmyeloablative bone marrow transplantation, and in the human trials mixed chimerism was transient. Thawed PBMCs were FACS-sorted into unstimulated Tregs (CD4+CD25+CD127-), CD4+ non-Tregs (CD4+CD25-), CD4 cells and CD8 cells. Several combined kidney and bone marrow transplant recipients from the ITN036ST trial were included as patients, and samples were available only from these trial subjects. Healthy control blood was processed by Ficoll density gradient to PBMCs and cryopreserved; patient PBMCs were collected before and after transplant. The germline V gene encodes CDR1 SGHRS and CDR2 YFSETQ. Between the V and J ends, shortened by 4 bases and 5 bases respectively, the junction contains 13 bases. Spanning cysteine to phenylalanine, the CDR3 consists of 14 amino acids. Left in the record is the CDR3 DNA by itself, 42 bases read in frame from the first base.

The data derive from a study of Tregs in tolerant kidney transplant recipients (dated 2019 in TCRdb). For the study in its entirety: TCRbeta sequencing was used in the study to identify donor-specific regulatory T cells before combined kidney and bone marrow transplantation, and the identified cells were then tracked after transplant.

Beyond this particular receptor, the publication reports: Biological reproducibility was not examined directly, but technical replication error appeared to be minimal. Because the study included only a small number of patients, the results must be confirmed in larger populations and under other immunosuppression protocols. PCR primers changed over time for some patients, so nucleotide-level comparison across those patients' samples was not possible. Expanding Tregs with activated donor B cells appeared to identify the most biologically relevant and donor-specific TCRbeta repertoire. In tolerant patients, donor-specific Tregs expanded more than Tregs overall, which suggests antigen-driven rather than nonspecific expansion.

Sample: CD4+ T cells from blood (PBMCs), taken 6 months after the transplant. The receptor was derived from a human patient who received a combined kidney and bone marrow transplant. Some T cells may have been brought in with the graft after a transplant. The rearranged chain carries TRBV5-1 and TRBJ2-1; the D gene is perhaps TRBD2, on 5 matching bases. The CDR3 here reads CASSPVAGHNEQFF. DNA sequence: TGCGCCAGCAGCCCGGTTGCGGGTCACAATGAGCAGTTCTTC.